This entry describes one T cell receptor (beta chain). Trimming removed 2 bases from V and 1 base from J, with 18 bases in between. The CDR3 runs 18 residues. This sample stems from a study of T cell changes during pregnancy in multiple sclerosis. The protocol was immunoSEQ multiplex PCR, while the TCRdb copy is restricted to in-frame clones and leaves out a portion. The data contain more than 35,000 clones, more than 85% of them singletons. Source: CD8+ T cells from peripheral blood mononuclear cells, taken after pregnancy. The receptor was isolated from a female donor with multiple sclerosis, enrolled in a pregnancy study. The rearrangement links TRBV23-1 to TRBJ1-5; D might be TRBD1 (5 bases). TRBV23-1 is an ORF, and what it does is uncertain. The CDR3 reads CASSQIGTARLSNQPQHF. CDR3 bases: TGCGCCAGCAGTCAAATTGGGACTGCCCGGCTGAGCAATCAGCCCCAGCATTTT.